The 5 T cell receptor beta chains listed next were all sequenced from one sample in a study of OX40 agonist ivuxolimab in advanced cancers. Only in-frame clones appear in the TCRdb table, and some are missing; sequencing was by immunoSEQ multiplex PCR. The data show approximately 35,000 clones, with about 92% seen just once and roughly a third held by the top ten. The source material was CD4+ or CD8+ T cells sorted from blood, sampled in a trial of the OX40 agonist ivuxolimab. Receptors originate from an adult with an advanced solid tumor such as melanoma, head and neck, liver or kidney cancer.

The rearrangement links TRBV11-2 to TRBJ1-1; D remains unclear. The germline V and J ends were trimmed by 7 bases and 5 bases, with 11 bases remaining between them. This CDR3 has 12 residues. Germline lookup yields CDR1 SGHAT and CDR2 FQNNGV. The CDR3: CASKFRGTEAFF. The CDR3 DNA follows: TGTGCCAGCAAGTTTCGAGGGACTGAAGCTTTCTTT.

The genes are TRBV4-3 and TRBJ1-1, with 7 bases aligning to TRBD1. V shed 1 base and J 11 bases; nucleotides not matched to a gene: 7. Germline CDR1 is LGHNA and CDR2 is YSLEER. The length of the CDR3 is 13 residues. Here the CDR3 reads CASSQAVDRAAFF. The CDR3 DNA reads as TGCGCCAGCAGCCAAGCCGTAGACAGGGCGGCTTTCTTT.

V and J are TRBV27 and TRBJ1-2; no clear D gene. Trimming removed 2 bases at V and 2 bases at J, with 12 bases between. CDR3 length: 15 residues. Germline CDR1 MNHEY, CDR2 SMNVEV (reference sequence). CDR3 nucleotide sequence: TGTGCCAGCAGTTTAACCTTTGACGTAAACTATGGCTACACCTTC. This codes for CASSLTFDVNYGYTF.

The chain recombines TRBV6-5 with TRBJ1-1; 7 bases agree with TRBD1. The V gene's germline CDR1 is MNHEY and CDR2 SVGAGI. After removal of 8 bases from V and 1 base from J, the junction contained 7 bases not matched to a gene. The CDR3 is 14 amino acids. CDR3 nucleotides: TGTGCCAGCCAACCTACAGGGGCGAACACTGAAGCTTTCTTT. It is translated as CASQPTGANTEAFF.

The CDR3 loop reads CASSILAGAYNEQFF. The CDR3 DNA reads as TGTGCCAGCAGCATACTAGCGGGAGCCTACAATGAGCAGTTCTTC. This chain links TRBV9 with TRBJ2-1, with 11 bases identical to TRBD2. This CDR3 has 15 residues. Germline V gene lookup returns CDR1 SGDLS and CDR2 YYNGEE. V shed 4 bases, J shed 2 bases, and the junction held 2 bases outside the gene matches.